This T cell receptor beta chain was identified in a study of T cell responses to AZD1222 COVID-19 vaccine. Study observations and caveats: Spike as a whole was targeted by vaccine-associated CD4 TCRs, dominant at 160-218 and 743-854. Two AZD1222 administrations were followed by greater Spike-specific TCR breadth and depth. In a largely white British group with more females than males, clonal diversity was possibly underestimated.

This CDR3 is 15 amino acids long. The germline gives CDR1 LGHDT, CDR2 YNNKEL (reference sequence). V was shortened by 1 base and J by 2 bases, with 9 bases between the two germline ends. The protocol was immunoSEQ multiplex PCR, while the TCRdb copy is restricted to in-frame clones and leaves out a portion. The profile shows 160,000 or so clones, under 95% of them singletons. A word on this clone: The antigen is undetermined.

This sample comprised peripheral blood, obtained on day 0 of MenACWY control vaccination. This clonotype was sampled from an adult in good health. The rearrangement joins TRBV3-1 (or the pseudogene TRBV3-2) to TRBJ1-3; no clear D. CDR3 sequence reads: CASSQGSHPGNTIYF. The CDR3 nucleotides are TGTGCCAGCAGCCAAGGTAGTCACCCTGGAAACACCATATATTTT.